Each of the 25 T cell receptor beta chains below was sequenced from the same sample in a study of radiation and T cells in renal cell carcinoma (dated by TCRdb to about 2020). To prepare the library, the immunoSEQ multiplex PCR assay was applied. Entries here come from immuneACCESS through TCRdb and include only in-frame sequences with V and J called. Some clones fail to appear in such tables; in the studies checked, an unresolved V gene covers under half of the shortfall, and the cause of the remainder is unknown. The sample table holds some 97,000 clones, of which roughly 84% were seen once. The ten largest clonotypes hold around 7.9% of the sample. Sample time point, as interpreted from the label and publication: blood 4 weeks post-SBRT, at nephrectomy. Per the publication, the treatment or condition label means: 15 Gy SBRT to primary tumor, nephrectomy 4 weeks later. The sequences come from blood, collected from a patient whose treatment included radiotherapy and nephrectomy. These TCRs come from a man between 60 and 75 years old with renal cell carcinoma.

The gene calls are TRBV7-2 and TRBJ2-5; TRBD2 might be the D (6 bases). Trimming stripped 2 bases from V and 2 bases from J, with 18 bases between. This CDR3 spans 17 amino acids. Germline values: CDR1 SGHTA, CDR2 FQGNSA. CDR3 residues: CASSLQGDREIQETQYF. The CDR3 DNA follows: TGTGCCAGCAGCTTACAAGGGGACCGGGAGATACAAGAGACCCAGTACTTC. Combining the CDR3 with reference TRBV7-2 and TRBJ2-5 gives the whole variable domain GAGVSQSPSNKVTEKGKDVELRCDPISGHTALYWYRQSLGQGLEFLIYFQGNSAPDKSGLPSDRFSAERTGGSVSTLTIQRTQQEDSAVYLCASSLQGDREIQETQYFGPGTRLLVL.

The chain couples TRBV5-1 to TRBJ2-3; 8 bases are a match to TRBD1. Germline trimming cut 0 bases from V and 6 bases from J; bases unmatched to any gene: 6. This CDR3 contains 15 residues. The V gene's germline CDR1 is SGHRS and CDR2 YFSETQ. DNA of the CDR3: TGCGCCAGCAGCTTGGGGCAGGGGGCATCTGATACGCAGTATTTT. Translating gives CASSLGQGASDTQYF.

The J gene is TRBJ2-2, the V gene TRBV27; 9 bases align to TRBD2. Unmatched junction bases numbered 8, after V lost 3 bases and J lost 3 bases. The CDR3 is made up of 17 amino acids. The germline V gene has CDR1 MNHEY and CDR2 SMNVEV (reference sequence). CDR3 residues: CASSFKGGRGDTGELFF. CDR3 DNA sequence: TGTGCCAGCAGTTTTAAGGGCGGGAGGGGAGACACCGGGGAGCTGTTTTTT.

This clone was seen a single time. The CDR3 spells CASSTVGSPLHF. In nucleotides, the CDR3 is TGTGCCAGCAGTACCGTCGGTTCACCCCTCCACTTT. The chain uses TRBV9 and TRBJ1-6; D is ambiguous. V gave up 5 bases and J gave up 9 bases, with 9 bases separating them. Germline V gene sequence: CDR1 SGDLS, CDR2 YYNGEE. This CDR3 has 12 residues.

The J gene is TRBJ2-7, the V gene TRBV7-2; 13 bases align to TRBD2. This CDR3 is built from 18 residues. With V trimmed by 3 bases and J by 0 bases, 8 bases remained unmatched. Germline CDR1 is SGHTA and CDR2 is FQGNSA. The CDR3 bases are TGTGCCAGCAGCTTCGGACTAGCGGGAGACGCAAGCTCCTACGAGCAGTACTTC. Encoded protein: CASSFGLAGDASSYEQYF. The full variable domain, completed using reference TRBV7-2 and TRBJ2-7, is GAGVSQSPSNKVTEKGKDVELRCDPISGHTALYWYRQSLGQGLEFLIYFQGNSAPDKSGLPSDRFSAERTGGSVSTLTIQRTQQEDSAVYLCASSFGLAGDASSYEQYFGPGTRLTVT.

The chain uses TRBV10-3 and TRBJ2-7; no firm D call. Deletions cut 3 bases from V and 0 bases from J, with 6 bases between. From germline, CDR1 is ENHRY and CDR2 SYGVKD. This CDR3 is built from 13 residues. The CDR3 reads CAISDGFSYEQYF. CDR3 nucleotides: TGTGCCATCAGTGACGGTTTCTCCTACGAGCAGTACTTC.

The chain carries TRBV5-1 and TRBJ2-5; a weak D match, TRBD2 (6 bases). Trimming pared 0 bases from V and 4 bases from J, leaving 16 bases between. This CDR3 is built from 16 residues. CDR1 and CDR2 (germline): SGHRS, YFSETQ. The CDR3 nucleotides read TGCGCCAGCAGCTTGGGGCTAGCGCGGGGCAGAGAGACCCAGTACTTC. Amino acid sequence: CASSLGLARGRETQYF.

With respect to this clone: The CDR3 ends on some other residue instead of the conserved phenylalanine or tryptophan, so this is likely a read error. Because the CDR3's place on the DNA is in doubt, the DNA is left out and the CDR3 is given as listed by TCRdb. The CDR3 sequence is CASSDQRGGPVV. This chain joins TRBV28 and TRBJ2-2; the DNA was not compared with TRBD2, the D call given in the table. Germline CDR1 reads MDHEN; CDR2 reads SYDVKM. Ends included, the CDR3 has 12 residues.

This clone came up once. CDR3 in DNA: TGTGCCAGCAGTTTCACTAGCGGGATAGCTGGGGAGCAGTACTTC. Amino acids: CASSFTSGIAGEQYF. This sequence joins TRBV28 and TRBJ2-7; TRBD2 aligns across 10 bases. Germline CDR1 is MDHEN and CDR2 is SYDVKM. Trimming took 3 bases from V and 7 from J; bases not matched to a gene: 9. The CDR3 covers 15 residues.

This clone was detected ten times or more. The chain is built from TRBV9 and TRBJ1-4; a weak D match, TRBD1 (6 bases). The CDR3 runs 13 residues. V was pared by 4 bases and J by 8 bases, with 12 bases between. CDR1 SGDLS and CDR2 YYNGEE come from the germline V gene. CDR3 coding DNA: TGTGCCAGCAGCATGACAGGTTTGGAAAAACTGTTTTTT. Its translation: CASSMTGLEKLFF.

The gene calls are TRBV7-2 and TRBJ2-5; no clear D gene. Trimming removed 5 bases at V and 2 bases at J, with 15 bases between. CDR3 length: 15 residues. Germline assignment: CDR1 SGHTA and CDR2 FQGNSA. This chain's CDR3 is CASSRHSQKQETQYF. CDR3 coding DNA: TGTGCCAGCAGCCGGCACTCGCAGAAACAAGAGACCCAGTACTTC.

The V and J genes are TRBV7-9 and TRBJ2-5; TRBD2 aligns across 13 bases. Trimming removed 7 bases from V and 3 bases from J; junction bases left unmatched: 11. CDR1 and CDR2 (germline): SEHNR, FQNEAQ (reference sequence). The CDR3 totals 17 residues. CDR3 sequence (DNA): TGTGCCAGCAACGAAGAACTAGCGGGAGGGAAGAAAGAGACCCAGTACTTC. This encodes CASNEELAGGKKETQYF.

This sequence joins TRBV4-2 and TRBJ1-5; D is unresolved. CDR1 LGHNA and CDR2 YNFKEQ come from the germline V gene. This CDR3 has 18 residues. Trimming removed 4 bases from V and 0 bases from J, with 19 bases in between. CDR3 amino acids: CASSPGTVDKNSNQPQHF. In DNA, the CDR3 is TGTGCCAGCAGCCCAGGAACAGTCGATAAAAATAGCAATCAGCCCCAGCATTTT.

The CDR3 sequence: CASSLSSSPDTQYF. For the CDR3, the DNA is TGTGCCAGCAGCTTATCTTCCTCCCCAGATACGCAGTATTTT. This rearrangement joins TRBV7-2 to TRBJ2-3; D remains unclear. Trimming cost V 2 bases and J 4 bases, with 10 bases left between them. There are 14 residues in the CDR3. From germline, CDR1 is SGHTA and CDR2 FQGNSA.

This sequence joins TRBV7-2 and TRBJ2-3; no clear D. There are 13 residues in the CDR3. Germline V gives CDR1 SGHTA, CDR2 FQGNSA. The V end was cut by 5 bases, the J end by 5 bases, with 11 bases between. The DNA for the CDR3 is TGTGCCAGCAGCCCGCGGCCCCGAGATACGCAGTATTTT. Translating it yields CASSPRPRDTQYF.

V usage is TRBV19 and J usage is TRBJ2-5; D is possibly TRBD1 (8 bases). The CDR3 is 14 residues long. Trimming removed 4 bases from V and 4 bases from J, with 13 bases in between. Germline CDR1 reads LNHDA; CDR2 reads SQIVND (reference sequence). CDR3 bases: TGTGCCAGTAGTAATACAGGGGGGGGAGAGACCCAGTACTTC. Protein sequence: CASSNTGGGETQYF.

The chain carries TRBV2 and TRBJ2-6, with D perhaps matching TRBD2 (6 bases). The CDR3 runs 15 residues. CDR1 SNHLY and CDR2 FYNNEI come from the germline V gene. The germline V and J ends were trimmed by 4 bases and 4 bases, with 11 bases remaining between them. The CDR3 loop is CASSVSGSGANVLTF. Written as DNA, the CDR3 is TGTGCCAGCAGTGTTAGCGGTTCGGGGGCCAACGTCCTGACTTTC.

The CDR3 spells CAISEFGASGGNEQFF. The CDR3 bases are TGTGCCATCAGTGAATTCGGGGCTAGCGGGGGCAATGAGCAGTTCTTC. The chain is built from TRBV10-3 and TRBJ2-1; the match to TRBD2 covers 10 bases. Looked up from germline, CDR1 is ENHRY and CDR2 is SYGVKD. V dropped 3 bases and J dropped 6; count of bases not matched to a gene: 8. This CDR3 spans 16 amino acids.

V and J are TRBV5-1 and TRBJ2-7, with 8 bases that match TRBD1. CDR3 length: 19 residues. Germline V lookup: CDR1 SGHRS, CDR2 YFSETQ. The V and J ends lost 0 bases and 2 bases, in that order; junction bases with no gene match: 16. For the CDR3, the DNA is TGCGCCAGCAGCTTGGAGTTCGTCAAGTTTGGGACAGGACCCTACGAGCAGTACTTC. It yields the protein CASSLEFVKFGTGPYEQYF.

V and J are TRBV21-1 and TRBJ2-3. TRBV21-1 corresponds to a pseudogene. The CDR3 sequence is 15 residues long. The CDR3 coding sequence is TGTGCCAGCAGCAAATTGGGTTATAGCACAGATACGCAGTATTTT. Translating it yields CASSKLGYSTDTQYF.

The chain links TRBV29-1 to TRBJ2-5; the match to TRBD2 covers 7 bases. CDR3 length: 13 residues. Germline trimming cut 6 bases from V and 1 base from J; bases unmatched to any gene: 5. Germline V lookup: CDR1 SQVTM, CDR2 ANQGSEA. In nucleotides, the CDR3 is TGCAGCGTCCACGGACTAGGCCAAGAGACCCAGTACTTC. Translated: CSVHGLGQETQYF.

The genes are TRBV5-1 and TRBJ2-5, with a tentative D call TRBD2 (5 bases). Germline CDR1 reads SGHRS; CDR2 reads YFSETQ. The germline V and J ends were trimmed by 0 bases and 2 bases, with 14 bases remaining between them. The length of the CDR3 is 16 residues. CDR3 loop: CASSLVAILEQETQYF. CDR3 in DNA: TGCGCCAGCAGCTTGGTAGCGATTCTTGAGCAAGAGACCCAGTACTTC. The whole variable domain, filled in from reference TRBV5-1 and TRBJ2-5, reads KAGVTQTPRYLIKTRGQQVTLSCSPISGHRSVSWYQQTPGQGLQFLFEYFSETQRNKGNFPGRFSGRQFSNSRSEMNVSTLELGDSALYLCASSLVAILEQETQYFGPGTRLLVL.

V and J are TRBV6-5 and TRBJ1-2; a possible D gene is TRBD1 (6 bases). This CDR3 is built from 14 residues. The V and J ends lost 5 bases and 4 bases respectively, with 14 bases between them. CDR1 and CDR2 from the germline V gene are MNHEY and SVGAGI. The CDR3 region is CASSPRGQAYGYTF. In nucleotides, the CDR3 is TGTGCCAGCAGTCCCCGGGGGCAAGCCTATGGCTACACCTTC.

The CDR3 sequence is CASSQDWRLTGANVLTF. Written as DNA, the CDR3 is TGTGCCAGCAGCCAAGATTGGCGACTCACTGGGGCCAACGTCCTGACTTTC. The chain combines TRBV14 with TRBJ2-6; no reliable D call. Germline lookup yields CDR1 SGHDN and CDR2 FVKESK. V dropped 0 bases and J dropped 2 bases, with 11 bases sitting between them. The CDR3 contains 17 residues. Filled out from reference TRBV14 and TRBJ2-6, the complete variable domain reads EAGVTQFPSHSVIEKGQTVTLRCDPISGHDNLYWYRRVMGKEIKFLLHFVKESKQDESGMPNNRFLAERTGGTYSTLKVQPAELEDSGVYFCASSQDWRLTGANVLTFGAGSRLTVL.

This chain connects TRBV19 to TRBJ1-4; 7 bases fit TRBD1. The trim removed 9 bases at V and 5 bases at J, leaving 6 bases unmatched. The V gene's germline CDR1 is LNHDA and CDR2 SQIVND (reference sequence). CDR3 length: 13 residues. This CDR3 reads CASGTARNEKLFF. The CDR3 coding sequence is TGTGCCAGCGGGACAGCCAGAAATGAAAAACTGTTTTTT.